The T cell receptor (beta chain) described here comes from a study of beta chain features in type 1 diabetes. With V trimmed by 3 bases and J by 6 bases, 5 bases remained unmatched. The CDR3 has 14 residues. Germline CDR1 is SNHLY and CDR2 is FYNNEI. Study-wide findings and caveats: Significant though moderate, a shortening of TCRB CDR3s appeared in all four CD4+ subsets of Type 1 diabetes patients.

In this sample, this clone turned up a few times. Its antigen is unidentified. All of the isolated RNA was reverse transcribed, so expressed TCRB transcripts were sequenced. Clones were sequenced by immunoSEQ multiplex PCR, and TCRdb holds only the in-frame ones, with some missing. Among about 340,000 clones listed, 13% were seen once. This chain uses TRBV2 with TRBJ2-1; TRBD2 matches 7 bases. This clonotype was obtained from a woman between 18 and 29 years old with type 1 diabetes. What was sequenced was naive CD4+ T cells from blood. The CDR3 spells CASSEGREVNEQFF. For the CDR3, the DNA is TGTGCCAGCAGTGAGGGACGGGAGGTCAATGAGCAGTTCTTC.